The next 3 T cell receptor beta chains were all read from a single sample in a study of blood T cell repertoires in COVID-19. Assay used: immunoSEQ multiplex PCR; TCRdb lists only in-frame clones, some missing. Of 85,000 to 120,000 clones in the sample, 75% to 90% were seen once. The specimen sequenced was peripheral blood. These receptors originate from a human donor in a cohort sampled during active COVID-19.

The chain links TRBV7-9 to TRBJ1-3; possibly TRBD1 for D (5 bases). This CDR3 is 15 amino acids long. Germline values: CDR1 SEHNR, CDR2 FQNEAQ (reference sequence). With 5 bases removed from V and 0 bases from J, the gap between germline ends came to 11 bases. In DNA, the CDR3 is TGTGCCAGCAGCCCCAGGGTGAGCTCTGGAAACACCATATATTTT. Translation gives CASSPRVSSGNTIYF.

CDR3 amino acids: CASSRRTGVVNTEAFF. The CDR3 nucleotides are TGTGCCAGCAGTCGACGGACAGGGGTAGTAAACACTGAAGCTTTCTTT. The rearrangement uses TRBV5-6 and TRBJ1-1, with 9 bases matching TRBD1. The length of the CDR3 is 16 residues. CDR1 and CDR2 (germline): SGHDT, YYEEEE. The V segment lost 5 bases and the J segment 2 bases; nucleotides outside the gene matches: 10. Full variable domain (remainder filled in from reference TRBV5-6 and TRBJ1-1): DAGVTQSPTHLIKTRGQQVTLRCSPKSGHDTVSWYQQALGQGPQFIFQYYEEEERQRGNFPDRFSGHQFPNYSSELNVNALLLGDSALYLCASSRRTGVVNTEAFFGQGTRLTVV.

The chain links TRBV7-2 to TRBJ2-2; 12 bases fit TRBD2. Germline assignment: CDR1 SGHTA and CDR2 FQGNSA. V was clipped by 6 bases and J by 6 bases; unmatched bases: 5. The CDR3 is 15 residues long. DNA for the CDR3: TGTGCCAGCAGAGAGAGACTAGCGGGGGCCGGGGAGCTGTTTTTT. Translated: CASRERLAGAGELFF.